The next 28 T cell receptor beta chains were all read from a single sample in a study of blood T cell repertoires in COVID-19. Assay used: immunoSEQ multiplex PCR; TCRdb lists only in-frame clones, some missing. Counted here are about 230,000 clones, roughly 85% occurring once; the ten biggest clones make up 10% to 12%. The specimen sequenced was PBMCs or T cells enriched from blood (not recorded which). Receptor source: a man aged 25 to 45 who had recovered from COVID-19.

The genes are TRBV6-2 or TRBV6-3 and TRBJ1-1; D gene uncertain. CDR1 MNHEY and CDR2 SVGEGT come from the germline V gene. CDR3 length: 15 amino acids. V dropped 5 bases and J dropped 2 bases, with 15 bases sitting between them. CDR3 bases: TGTGCCAGCAGTACGCCGACACCTATTAACACTGAAGCTTTCTTT. Its protein is CASSTPTPINTEAFF.

This clone was observed once. V gene TRBV2 combines with J gene TRBJ1-4; D may be TRBD1 (6 bases). The CDR3 has 15 amino acids. V was cut by 4 bases and J by 5 bases, with 14 bases left in between. Germline lookup yields CDR1 SNHLY and CDR2 FYNNEI. Written as DNA, the CDR3 is TGTGCCAGCAGTGCTCCGACAGGTTCAAATGAAAAACTGTTTTTT. This sequence encodes CASSAPTGSNEKLFF. The whole variable domain, filled in from reference TRBV2 and TRBJ1-4, reads EPEVTQTPSHQVTQMGQEVILRCVPISNHLYFYWYRQILGQKVEFLVSFYNNEISEKSEIFDDQFSVERPDGSNFTLKIRSTKLEDSAMYFCASSAPTGSNEKLFFGSGTQLSVL.

A single count supports this clone. The V gene is TRBV6-5, the J gene TRBJ2-7; 7 positions match TRBD1. The trim removed 8 bases at V and 4 bases at J, leaving 14 bases unmatched. This CDR3 has 15 residues. Germline assignment: CDR1 MNHEY and CDR2 SVGAGI. In nucleotides, the CDR3 is TGTGCCAGCCGGGCATGGGCAGGGGGATCTTACGAGCAGTACTTC. This codes for CASRAWAGGSYEQYF.

The chain is built from TRBV9 and TRBJ2-1, with 8 nucleotides matching TRBD1. Trimming at V came to 3 bases and at J to 7 bases, leaving 15 bases not matched to a gene. In germline, CDR1 is SGDLS, CDR2 YYNGEE. CDR3 length equals 17 residues. The CDR3 coding sequence is TGTGCCAGCAGCGCCCCGGTATTAGGACAGGGCCATAATGAGCAGTTCTTC. Translated: CASSAPVLGQGHNEQFF.

This chain links TRBV3-1 (or the pseudogene TRBV3-2) with TRBJ1-2, with 8 bases identical to TRBD1. The junction had 12 bases not matched to a gene; V was cut back by 1 base and J by 8 bases. The CDR3 sequence is 16 residues long. Germline V lookup: CDR1 LGHDT, CDR2 YNNKEL (reference sequence). CDR3 sequence: CASSQVAVGQGSGYTF. CDR3 in DNA: TGTGCCAGCAGCCAAGTCGCAGTAGGACAGGGAAGCGGCTACACCTTC.

J is TRBJ2-3 and V is TRBV5-4; D is unclear. This CDR3 is built from 14 residues. CDR1 is SGHNT, CDR2 YYREEE, per germline (reference sequence). The V end was cut by 7 bases, the J end by 0 bases, with 12 bases between. The CDR3 here is CASSAVASTDTQYF. CDR3 nucleotides: TGTGCCAGCTCCGCGGTGGCTAGCACAGATACGCAGTATTTT.

This clone was observed once. The J gene is TRBJ2-3, the V gene TRBV9; possible D gene TRBD2, 6 bases. The length of the CDR3 is 15 residues. Germline V gene sequence: CDR1 SGDLS, CDR2 YYNGEE. Trimming took off 1 base at V and 0 bases at J, with 9 bases between the two ends. The CDR3 coding sequence is TGTGCCAGCAGCGTACGGGGGACTAGCACAGATACGCAGTATTTT. It specifies CASSVRGTSTDTQYF.

J is TRBJ2-7 and V is TRBV11-2; TRBD2 aligns across 8 bases. The CDR3 length is 13 residues. V lost 6 bases and J lost 3; bases outside the gene matches: 4. Germline CDR1 is SGHAT and CDR2 is FQNNGV. This CDR3 is CASRFSGSYEQYF. CDR3 nucleotides: TGTGCCAGCAGATTCAGCGGGAGCTACGAGCAGTACTTC. The full variable domain, completed using reference TRBV11-2 and TRBJ2-7, is EAGVAQSPRYKIIEKRQSVAFWCNPISGHATLYWYQQILGQGPKLLIQFQNNGVVDDSQLPKDRFSAERLKGVDSTLKIQPAKLEDSAVYLCASRFSGSYEQYFGPGTRLTVT.

The chain has TRBV25-1 and TRBJ2-7, with 10 bases fitting TRBD1. Germline V lookup: CDR1 MGHDK, CDR2 SYGVNS. Trimming removed 8 bases from V and 4 bases from J; junction bases left unmatched: 5. The CDR3 runs 13 residues. The DNA of the CDR3 is TGTGCCAGCGGACGACAGGGGGCGTACGAGCAGTACTTC. Amino acid sequence: CASGRQGAYEQYF.

This chain uses TRBV12-5 with TRBJ1-1; D gene ambiguous. Germline loops: CDR1 LGHNT, CDR2 FRNRAP. The V gene lost 7 bases and the J gene lost 0 bases, with 9 bases spanning the gap. CDR3 length equals 13 residues. For the CDR3, the DNA is TGTGCTAGTGAACCCGGTATGAACACTGAAGCTTTCTTT. As protein: CASEPGMNTEAFF.

The V gene is TRBV9, the J gene TRBJ1-4, with 7 bases fitting TRBD1. Germline CDR1 and CDR2: SGDLS and YYNGEE. CDR3 size: 16 residues. With 2 bases clipped from V and 8 bases from J, the junction kept 12 bases outside the gene matches. This CDR3 is CASSVSGTDIVEKLFF. The CDR3 DNA is TGTGCCAGCAGCGTCTCCGGGACAGACATTGTGGAAAAACTGTTTTTT.

This chain connects TRBV28 to TRBJ2-4, with TRBD2 matching over 8 bases. CDR3 size: 13 residues. The V gene end was trimmed by 6 bases and the J gene end by 7 bases; junction bases not matched to a gene: 5. Germline lookup yields CDR1 MDHEN and CDR2 SYDVKM. CDR3 sequence (DNA): TGTGCCAGCAGAAAAGCGGGAGAGAACATTCAGTACTTC. It translates to CASRKAGENIQYF.

The CDR3 loop reads CASSFGVGAEAFF. In DNA, the CDR3 is TGTGCCAGCAGTTTCGGGGTTGGGGCTGAAGCTTTCTTT. The J gene is TRBJ1-1, the V gene TRBV12-3 or TRBV12-4; no clear D gene. This CDR3 has 13 residues. Trimming stripped 3 bases from V and 6 bases from J, with 11 bases between.

The V call is TRBV19, the J call TRBJ1-6; D is possibly TRBD1 (5 bases). With 3 bases removed from V and 4 bases from J, the gap between germline ends came to 10 bases. This CDR3 spans 15 amino acids. Germline values: CDR1 LNHDA, CDR2 SQIVND (reference sequence). CDR3 bases: TGTGCCAGTAGTATTGACAGTATTTATAATTCACCCCTCCACTTT. It yields the protein CASSIDSIYNSPLHF.

This sequence joins TRBV6-5 and TRBJ1-6; the match to TRBD1 covers 7 bases. V lost 4 bases to trimming and J lost 6 bases; unmatched junction nucleotides: 6. Germline V CDR1 and CDR2: MNHEY, SVGAGI. The CDR3 sequence is 15 residues long. As DNA, the CDR3 is TGTGCCAGCAGTTTGGGACAGACGCTTAATTCACCCCTCCACTTT. Protein: CASSLGQTLNSPLHF.

The chain uses TRBV6-5 and TRBJ1-1, with 7 bases identical to TRBD1. J gave up 1 base and V 6 bases, and 5 bases lay outside the gene matches. The germline gives CDR1 MNHEY, CDR2 SVGAGI. This CDR3 is 14 amino acids long. As DNA, the CDR3 is TGTGCCAGCAGCGCACAGGGGCAGAACACTGAAGCTTTCTTT. Protein sequence: CASSAQGQNTEAFF.

The chain has TRBV7-5 and TRBJ1-2; TRBD1, the D gene given by the table, was not confirmed from the DNA. TRBV7-5 is listed as a pseudogene. This CDR3 is built from 14 residues. CDR3 DNA: TGTGTCAGAAGCTTAGCGTCACAGGGATATGGCTACACCTTC. This sequence encodes CVRSLASQGYGYTF.

The rearrangement joins TRBV18 to TRBJ2-1; 10 bases are a match to TRBD2. Trimming cost V 1 base and J 5 bases; bases outside gene matches: 5. Germline V gene lookup returns CDR1 KGHSH and CDR2 LQKENI. The CDR3 is 16 residues long. CDR3 sequence reads: CASSPRERGGNNEQFF. CDR3 in DNA: TGTGCCAGCTCACCACGTGAGCGGGGGGGCAACAATGAGCAGTTCTTC.

This clone was detected a few times. The chain recombines TRBV10-3 with TRBJ1-2; possible D gene TRBD1, 5 bases. V was clipped by 8 bases and J by 1 base, with 17 bases between them. CDR1 and CDR2 from the germline V gene are ENHRY and SYGVKD. The length of the CDR3 is 15 residues. The CDR3 protein is CAIRDQGFNNYGYTF. In nucleotides, the CDR3 is TGTGCCATCCGAGATCAGGGCTTTAATAACTATGGCTACACCTTC.

J is TRBJ2-7 and V is TRBV7-2, with 11 bases aligning to TRBD2. CDR3 length: 15 amino acids. V gave up 1 base and J gave up 6 bases; unmatched junction bases: 5. Per germline, CDR1 SGHTA and CDR2 FQGNSA. The CDR3 nucleotides are TGTGCCAGCAGCTTAGTCCTAGCGGGAGGAGGCGAGCAGTACTTC. Its protein is CASSLVLAGGGEQYF.

This clone came up once. J is TRBJ1-1 and V is TRBV5-1; no clear D gene. V shed 4 bases and J shed 9 bases, with 19 bases lying between them. Per germline, CDR1 SGHRS and CDR2 YFSETQ. The CDR3 runs 14 residues. The CDR3 protein is CASSPAQSKTKAFF. In DNA, the CDR3 is TGCGCCAGCAGCCCCGCGCAGAGTAAGACTAAAGCTTTCTTT.

This chain links TRBV9 with TRBJ2-6, with D perhaps TRBD1 (5 bases). The CDR3 length is 15 residues. Germline values: CDR1 SGDLS, CDR2 YYNGEE. V lost 4 bases and J 0 bases, leaving 8 bases between the germline ends. CDR3 DNA sequence: TGTGCCAGCAGCCAGGGCCACTCTGGGGCCAACGTCCTGACTTTC. Its translation is CASSQGHSGANVLTF.

CDR3 in DNA: TGTGCCAGCAGTGCCCCCGGGACTAGCGGGCGGTCAGGGGATACGCAGTATTTT. This sequence encodes CASSAPGTSGRSGDTQYF. V usage is TRBV6-7 and J usage is TRBJ2-3, with 12 bases lining up with TRBD2. TRBV6-7 qualifies as an ORF whose function is uncertain. Trimming removed 5 bases from V and 6 bases from J; junction bases left unmatched: 15. The CDR3 runs 18 residues.

This chain uses TRBV7-8 with TRBJ2-2, with 10 bases lining up with TRBD1. V shed 0 bases, J shed 4 bases, and the junction held 8 bases outside the gene matches. Germline loops: CDR1 SGHVS, CDR2 FQNEAQ. The CDR3 runs 18 residues. CDR3 in DNA: TGTGCCAGCAGCTTAGCGGCAGGACAGGGGGAAGGCACCGGGGAGCTGTTTTTT. Protein sequence: CASSLAAGQGEGTGELFF.

The rearrangement uses TRBV29-1 and TRBJ2-7; perhaps TRBD1 as D (6 bases). Trimming cost V 5 bases and J 0 bases, with 14 bases left between them. The CDR3 sequence is 14 residues long. The V gene's germline CDR1 is SQVTM and CDR2 ANQGSEA. Here the CDR3 reads CSVSRQAASYEQYF. The DNA of the CDR3 is TGCAGCGTTAGCCGACAGGCCGCCTCCTACGAGCAGTACTTC.

The genes are TRBV10-3 and TRBJ2-5; 8 positions match TRBD1. After removal of 6 bases from V and 5 bases from J, the junction contained 2 bases not matched to a gene. The CDR3 covers 12 residues. Germline V gives CDR1 ENHRY, CDR2 SYGVKD. CDR3 sequence reads: CAIRDRDETQYF. The CDR3 DNA sequence: TGTGCCATCAGGGACAGGGATGAGACCCAGTACTTC.

The genes are TRBV13 and TRBJ1-2; possible D gene TRBD1, 5 bases. CDR3 size: 19 residues. Germline loops: CDR1 PRHDT, CDR2 FYEKMQ (reference sequence). The V and J ends lost 6 bases and 5 bases respectively, with 31 bases between them. Here the CDR3 DNA reads TGTGCCAGCAGTAGAAGGTGGGGCCCGAGACAGACCGGCAGTTATGGCTACACCTTC. Protein product: CASSRRWGPRQTGSYGYTF.

The genes are TRBV29-1 and TRBJ2-2, with TRBD2 matching over 10 bases. The CDR3 runs 14 residues. Unmatched junction bases numbered 6, after V lost 4 bases and J lost 7 bases. CDR1 is SQVTM and CDR2 is ANQGSEA in the germline V gene. CDR3 sequence reads: CSVGLAGVGGELFF. The CDR3 DNA follows: TGCAGCGTTGGCCTAGCGGGAGTAGGCGGGGAGCTGTTTTTT.